The 27 T cell receptor beta chains reported below all come from one sample, sequenced in a study of cytomegalovirus exposure and HLA in healthy donors listed by TCRdb under 2017. Preparation of the library involved the immunoSEQ multiplex PCR assay. In its TCRdb copy, this immuneACCESS table keeps in-frame sequences only and misses some clones. Where compared with another copy, unresolved V genes explain less than half of these, and the others have no known cause. For this sample the table gives under 150,000 clones, of which 84% were detected only once. Roughly 1.4% of the sample comes from the top ten. The sample comprised PBMCs. These receptors came from a woman aged 25 to 39 in good health and CMV-seronegative.

This chain uses TRBV7-9 with TRBJ1-5; no clear D. Germline V gives CDR1 SEHNR, CDR2 FQNEAQ (reference sequence). The CDR3 length is 13 residues. The ends were cut back, 2 bases at V and 6 bases at J, with 8 bases in the middle. CDR3 sequence reads: CASSLSGPQPQHF. The CDR3 nucleotides are TGTGCCAGCAGCTTAAGCGGACCTCAGCCCCAGCATTTT.

The rearrangement uses TRBV4-2 and TRBJ2-7; TRBD1 matches at 8 bases. CDR3 length equals 15 residues. After removal of 1 base from V and 4 bases from J, the junction contained 6 bases not matched to a gene. The germline V gene has CDR1 LGHNA and CDR2 YNFKEQ. CDR3 region: CASSQVQGDAYEQYF. CDR3 in DNA: TGTGCCAGCAGCCAAGTACAGGGGGATGCTTACGAGCAGTACTTC.

The chain couples TRBV10-2 to TRBJ2-1; tentatively, D is TRBD1 (5 bases). The CDR3 is 16 amino acids. The germline gives CDR1 WSHSY, CDR2 SAAADI. The V and J ends lost 6 bases and 4 bases respectively, with 19 bases between them. The CDR3 sequence is CASRQTVSLGYNEQFF. As DNA, the CDR3 is TGCGCCAGCAGGCAGACAGTCTCCCTTGGGTACAATGAGCAGTTCTTC.

The chain uses TRBV21-1 and TRBJ2-5; TRBD1, the D gene given by the table, was not confirmed from the DNA. TRBV21-1 is listed as a pseudogene. The CDR3 extends over 14 amino acids. DNA of the CDR3: TGTGCCAGCAGCAACCAGGACAACCAAGAGACCCAGTACTTC. The encoded protein is CASSNQDNQETQYF.

The rearrangement links TRBV28 to TRBJ2-1; 7 nucleotides match TRBD1. V trimming: 6 bases; J trimming: 1 base; junction bases outside the gene matches: 0. CDR1 is MDHEN and CDR2 is SYDVKM in the germline V gene. This CDR3 has 13 amino acids. DNA of the CDR3: TGTGCCAGCAGACAGGGGTCCTACAATGAGCAGTTCTTC. Protein sequence: CASRQGSYNEQFF.

This chain links TRBV30 with TRBJ2-3; D remains unclear. The V gene lost 2 bases and the J gene lost 3 bases, with 15 bases spanning the gap. The germline CDR1 and CDR2 sequences are GTSNPN and SVGIG (reference sequence). This CDR3 has 15 amino acids. The CDR3 nucleotides are TGTGCCTGGAGTCTACTCGTGTTGTGGACAGATACGCAGTATTTT. Translating it yields CAWSLLVLWTDTQYF.

This rearrangement joins TRBV5-6 to TRBJ2-5; tentative D call: TRBD2 (5 bases). The CDR3 runs to 14 residues. Germline CDR1 reads SGHDT; CDR2 reads YYEEEE. Trimming removed 0 bases from V and 5 bases from J, with 11 bases in between. This CDR3 reads CASSLAASTETQYF. CDR3 nucleotides: TGTGCCAGCAGCTTGGCGGCTAGCACGGAGACCCAGTACTTC.

Only a few counts were recorded for this clone. A read error is possible here, since a much larger clone lies one base away. The chain combines TRBV2 with TRBJ1-5; 9 bases match TRBD1. V trimming: 6 bases; J trimming: 4 bases; junction bases outside the gene matches: 1. Germline values: CDR1 SNHLY, CDR2 FYNNEI. This CDR3 contains 13 residues. The CDR3 reads CASRGTGNQPQHF. CDR3 DNA sequence: TGTGCCAGCAGGGGGACAGGGAATCAGCCCCAGCATTTT.

This clone was observed many times. V is TRBV5-6 and J is TRBJ1-2; D unresolved. The V gene's germline CDR1 is SGHDT and CDR2 YYEEEE. This CDR3 has 13 amino acids. Trimming cost V 2 bases and J 4 bases, with 9 bases left between them. The CDR3 loop reads CASSFGGSYGYTF. CDR3 DNA sequence: TGTGCCAGCAGCTTTGGAGGGAGCTATGGCTACACCTTC.

The chain carries TRBV5-1 and TRBJ2-2, with a weak D call TRBD1 (5 bases). The CDR3 contains 15 residues. Trimming took off 2 bases at V and 7 bases at J, with 15 bases between the two ends. The germline CDR1 and CDR2 sequences are SGHRS and YFSETQ. This CDR3 is CASSFSGINGGELFF. In DNA form, the CDR3 reads TGCGCCAGCAGCTTCTCAGGGATCAATGGCGGGGAGCTGTTTTTT.

The chain uses TRBV14 and TRBJ2-5; TRBD2 matches at 13 bases. The CDR3 spans 16 residues. Germline V CDR1 and CDR2: SGHDN, FVKESK. Trimming removed 4 bases from V and 7 bases from J; junction bases left unmatched: 9. The CDR3 DNA reads as TGTGCCAGCAGCCGCAGGACTAGCGGGGGTGTGGGGACCCAGTACTTC. Translating it yields CASSRRTSGGVGTQYF.

This chain links TRBV2 with TRBJ1-3; D call uncertain. The germline gives CDR1 SNHLY, CDR2 FYNNEI. This CDR3 is 13 amino acids long. V lost 2 bases and J lost 4, with 6 bases in between. The CDR3 spells CASSEQSGNTIYF. As DNA, the CDR3 is TGTGCCAGCAGTGAACAGTCAGGAAACACCATATATTTT.

The chain couples TRBV7-6 to TRBJ1-2, with 8 nucleotides matching TRBD1. Trimming removed 5 bases from V and 5 bases from J; junction bases left unmatched: 16. This CDR3 is built from 17 residues. The V gene's germline CDR1 is SGHVS and CDR2 FNYEAQ. The CDR3 protein is CASSPGTGQRGGYGYTF. Here the CDR3 DNA reads TGTGCCAGCAGCCCCGGGACAGGTCAAAGGGGGGGGTATGGCTACACCTTC.

The chain combines TRBV4-2 with TRBJ1-3; D is perhaps TRBD1 (5 bases). The germline gives CDR1 LGHNA, CDR2 YNFKEQ. The CDR3 runs to 17 residues. V was shortened by 4 bases and J by 0 bases, with 16 bases between the two germline ends. The CDR3 coding sequence is TGTGCCAGCAGCCCGGACATCAGCACGGCCTCTGGAAACACCATATATTTT. Translated: CASSPDISTASGNTIYF.

This clone has just one count. The V and J genes are TRBV10-1 and TRBJ1-1; D is perhaps TRBD1 (5 bases). With 2 bases removed from V and 6 bases from J, the gap between germline ends came to 16 bases. Germline CDR1 is WNHNN and CDR2 is SYGVQD (reference sequence). This CDR3 comprises 15 residues. The DNA for the CDR3 is TGCGCCAGCAGTGAGACCCCCTGGACGGGGGCTGAAGCTTTCTTT. It encodes CASSETPWTGAEAFF.

In its sample, this clone was seen a few times. The chain has TRBV5-6 and TRBJ2-5; 9 bases are shared with TRBD2. The ends lost 0 bases at V and 1 base at J; junction bases unmatched: 4. This CDR3 comprises 16 residues. The germline gives CDR1 SGHDT, CDR2 YYEEEE. The CDR3 bases are TGTGCCAGCAGCTTGGTTGGCGGGGGGGCCCAAGAGACCCAGTACTTC. It encodes CASSLVGGGAQETQYF. Using reference TRBV5-6 and TRBJ2-5 for the parts outside the CDR3, the full variable domain is DAGVTQSPTHLIKTRGQQVTLRCSPKSGHDTVSWYQQALGQGPQFIFQYYEEEERQRGNFPDRFSGHQFPNYSSELNVNALLLGDSALYLCASSLVGGGAQETQYFGPGTRLLVL.

This sequence joins TRBV7-9 and TRBJ2-3; D may be TRBD2 (7 bases). The CDR3 runs 15 residues. Germline CDR1 is SEHNR and CDR2 is FQNEAQ (reference sequence). The ends were cut back, 0 bases at V and 4 bases at J, with 11 bases in the middle. CDR3 DNA: TGTGCCAGCAGCTTAGCGGGGGGGGCAGCAGATACGCAGTATTTT. Protein product: CASSLAGGAADTQYF.

The chain combines TRBV7-8 with TRBJ1-2; TRBD1 matches at 9 bases. This CDR3 is built from 13 residues. Trimming cost V 4 bases and J 4 bases; bases outside gene matches: 1. Germline lookup yields CDR1 SGHVS and CDR2 FQNEAQ. This CDR3 is CASSWGQGYGYTF. CDR3 coding DNA: TGTGCCAGCAGCTGGGGACAGGGCTATGGCTACACCTTC.

The V and J genes are TRBV6-4 and TRBJ1-6, with D perhaps matching TRBD1 (6 bases). The V end lost 4 bases, the J end lost 0 bases, and 16 bases lay between the germline ends. Germline loops: CDR1 MRHNA, CDR2 SNTAGT. The CDR3 is 18 residues long. DNA for the CDR3: TGTGCCAGCAGTGCGCGTCCACAGGGACCCTCCTATAATTCACCCCTCCACTTT. This gives the protein CASSARPQGPSYNSPLHF.

The V gene is TRBV19, the J gene TRBJ2-7; weak D call: TRBD1 (5 bases). The CDR3 sequence is 13 residues long. The germline V and J ends were trimmed by 7 bases and 3 bases, with 13 bases remaining between them. Germline V gene data show CDR1 as LNHDA and CDR2 as SQIVND (reference sequence). The CDR3 DNA reads TGTGCCAGTAACGCAGGGCCAGGCTACGAGCAGTACTTC. It encodes CASNAGPGYEQYF.

The chain's CDR3 is CASSPPSVDEQFF. The CDR3 region has the DNA TGTGCCAGCTCACCCCCTAGCGTCGATGAGCAGTTCTTC. The chain is built from TRBV18 and TRBJ2-1; tentative D call: TRBD2 (6 bases). This CDR3 comprises 13 residues. V lost 3 bases and J 8 bases, leaving 11 bases between the germline ends. Germline CDR1 and CDR2: KGHSH and LQKENI.

This clone turned up a few times. The chain is built from TRBV2 and TRBJ2-3; TRBD1 is a possible D gene (6 bases). This CDR3 spans 15 amino acids. V lost 5 bases and J 0 bases, leaving 12 bases between the germline ends. CDR1 and CDR2 (germline): SNHLY, FYNNEI. CDR3 sequence (DNA): TGTGCCAGCAGTATGACAGGAGGCAGCACAGATACGCAGTATTTT. Protein product: CASSMTGGSTDTQYF.

Regarding this clone: Other DNA sequences in the same sample also yield this CDR3. The chain employs TRBV2 and TRBJ1-2; 9 bases line up with TRBD1. Trimming cost V 5 bases and J 2 bases; bases outside gene matches: 3. This CDR3 spans 14 amino acids. In germline, CDR1 is SNHLY, CDR2 FYNNEI. CDR3 nucleotides: TGTGCCAGCAGTCCCGGGACAGGGAACTATGGCTACACCTTC. The encoded protein is CASSPGTGNYGYTF.

This clone has just one count. The gene calls are TRBV11-2 and TRBJ2-2; tentative D call: TRBD1 (6 bases). Germline CDR1 is SGHAT and CDR2 is FQNNGV. CDR3 length: 16 residues. V shed 2 bases and J shed 2 bases, with 12 bases lying between them. CDR3 amino acids: CASSLPRTANTGELFF. The CDR3 DNA reads TGTGCCAGCAGCTTACCTAGGACAGCAAACACCGGGGAGCTGTTTTTT.

This chain connects TRBV18 to TRBJ1-5; 7 bases fit TRBD1. With 3 bases clipped from V and 2 bases from J, the junction kept 4 bases outside the gene matches. The CDR3 runs 15 residues. Germline V gives CDR1 KGHSH, CDR2 LQKENI. The CDR3 sequence: CASSPTGVGNQPQHF. Written as DNA, the CDR3 is TGTGCCAGCTCACCTACAGGGGTGGGCAATCAGCCCCAGCATTTT.

This chain connects TRBV7-8 to TRBJ1-5, with D perhaps TRBD1 (5 bases). V was cut by 4 bases and J by 6 bases, with 19 bases left in between. The CDR3 loop spans 16 amino acids. Germline values: CDR1 SGHVS, CDR2 FQNEAQ. The CDR3 DNA is TGTGCCAGCAGCTCTCTTGGTGCAGGGTCGGTTCAGCCCCAGCATTTT. Translating gives CASSSLGAGSVQPQHF.

With respect to this clone: One junction end disagrees with the germline gene, perhaps due to a read error. V gene TRBV7-9 combines with J gene TRBJ2-1; 8 nucleotides match TRBD1. The CDR3 runs 12 residues. CDR1 SEHNR and CDR2 FQNEAQ come from the germline V gene (reference sequence). The CDR3 DNA follows: TGTGCCAGCAGCTACCGGACAGGGCGGCCGATCTTC. This sequence encodes CASSYRTGRPIF.